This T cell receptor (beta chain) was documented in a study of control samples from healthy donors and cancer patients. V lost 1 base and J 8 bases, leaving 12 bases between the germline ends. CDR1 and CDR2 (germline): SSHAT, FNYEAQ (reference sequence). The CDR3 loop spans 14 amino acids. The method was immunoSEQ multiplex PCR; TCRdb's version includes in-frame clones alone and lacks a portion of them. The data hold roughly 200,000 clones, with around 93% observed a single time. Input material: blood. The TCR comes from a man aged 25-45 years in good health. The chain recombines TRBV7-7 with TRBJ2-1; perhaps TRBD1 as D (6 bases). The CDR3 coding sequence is TGTGCCAGCAGCTTAGGGGGGCAGCCCGATGAGCAGTTCTTC. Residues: CASSLGGQPDEQFF. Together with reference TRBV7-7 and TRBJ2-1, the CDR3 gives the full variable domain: GAGVSQSPRYKVTKRGQDVTLRCDPISSHATLYWYQQALGQGPEFLTYFNYEAQPDKSGLPSDRFSAERPEGSISTLTIQRTEQRDSAMYRCASSLGGQPDEQFFGPGTRLTVL.